Following are 22 T cell receptor beta chains from one sample sequenced in a study of a mutant IDH1 vaccine in newly diagnosed glioma. Their cognate antigens are unknown. Measured with immunoSEQ multiplex PCR; TCRdb has only the in-frame clones, and not every one. This sample has tens of thousands of clones, with more than 75% found just once. Regarding time point: week 23, last vaccination. Doses consisted of 300 ug of mutant IDH1 20-mer peptide each, paired with topical imiquimod. Material: PBMCs, obtained from a glioma patient whose treatment included an IDH1 peptide vaccine. The receptors derive from a man aged 30 to 45 with glioma.

The chain is built from TRBV18 and TRBJ1-5; D is perhaps TRBD1 (6 bases). Germline CDR1 is KGHSH and CDR2 is LQKENI. The V end lost 3 bases, the J end lost 1 base, and 7 bases lay between the germline ends. CDR3 size: 14 residues. CDR3 region: CASSPGASNQPQHF. CDR3 DNA sequence: TGTGCCAGCTCACCGGGGGCGAGCAATCAGCCCCAGCATTTT.

J is TRBJ2-1 and V is TRBV30; 12 bases match TRBD1. The V segment lost 3 bases and the J segment 10 bases; nucleotides outside the gene matches: 13. The CDR3 has 16 amino acids. CDR1 GTSNPN and CDR2 SVGIG come from the germline V gene (reference sequence). As DNA, the CDR3 is TGTGCCTGGAGACCGGGAGGGACAGGGGGCATGTCGGAGCAGTTCTTC. Amino acid sequence: CAWRPGGTGGMSEQFF.

The genes are TRBV28 and TRBJ2-7; tentative D call: TRBD2 (6 bases). V was shortened by 8 bases and J by 0 bases, with 26 bases between the two germline ends. Germline CDR1 MDHEN, CDR2 SYDVKM. CDR3 length: 18 residues. The CDR3 nucleotides are TGTGCCAGCTCCTCCTCCCCGGGACTGGGATCCCTCTCCTACGAGCAGTACTTC. Protein: CASSSSPGLGSLSYEQYF.

The chain employs TRBV25-1 and TRBJ1-4; 9 nucleotides agree with TRBD1. This CDR3 has 14 residues. The germline gives CDR1 MGHDK, CDR2 SYGVNS. V shed 6 bases and J 7 bases; nucleotides not matched to a gene: 6. CDR3 sequence reads: CASSHRGRGEKLFF. The CDR3 coding sequence is TGTGCCAGCAGCCACAGGGGGCGCGGTGAAAAACTGTTTTTT.

The chain couples TRBV7-9 to TRBJ1-2; TRBD1 matches at 10 bases. This CDR3 spans 14 amino acids. Germline trimming cut 11 bases from V and 8 bases from J; bases unmatched to any gene: 14. Germline V gives CDR1 SEHNR, CDR2 FQNEAQ (reference sequence). CDR3 DNA sequence: TGTGCCGGTAACTCCGACAGGGGGCGAGGGGGCTACACCTTC. The encoded protein is CAGNSDRGRGGYTF.

V and J are TRBV13 and TRBJ1-6; 8 nucleotides line up with TRBD1. This CDR3 spans 18 amino acids. The V segment lost 1 base and the J segment 6 bases; nucleotides outside the gene matches: 11. CDR1 PRHDT and CDR2 FYEKMQ come from the germline V gene (reference sequence). CDR3 in DNA: TGTGCCAGCAGCTTAGACCCCTCCACAGGGGGACGTAATTCACCCCTCCACTTT. This translates into CASSLDPSTGGRNSPLHF.

This clone was seen only a few times. This chain joins TRBV5-4 and TRBJ1-1, with 10 bases aligning to TRBD1. V dropped 3 bases and J dropped 5; count of bases not matched to a gene: 13. CDR3 length equals 17 residues. Germline loops: CDR1 SGHNT, CDR2 YYREEE (reference sequence). The CDR3 region is CASSSSRDRGRGTEAFF. In nucleotides, the CDR3 is TGTGCCAGCAGCTCATCTCGAGACAGGGGGCGCGGGACTGAAGCTTTCTTT.

The rearrangement uses TRBV4-2 and TRBJ2-1; TRBD2 aligns across 9 bases. The CDR3 is 18 residues long. Germline assignment: CDR1 LGHNA and CDR2 YNFKEQ. J gave up 7 bases and V 0 bases, and 13 bases lay outside the gene matches. The CDR3 reads CASSQEIGALAGRNEQFF. CDR3 nucleotide sequence: TGTGCCAGCAGCCAAGAAATAGGGGCGCTAGCGGGACGAAATGAGCAGTTCTTC.

This chain's CDR3 is CASSQDGAGGPDTQYF. CDR3 coding DNA: TGTGCCAGCAGCCAAGATGGGGCGGGGGGGCCAGATACGCAGTATTTT. The rearrangement uses TRBV4-2 and TRBJ2-3; the match to TRBD2 covers 9 bases. The CDR3 sequence is 16 residues long. Germline V lookup: CDR1 LGHNA, CDR2 YNFKEQ. The J segment lost 4 bases and the V segment lost 0 bases, leaving 5 bases of the junction unmatched.

This chain joins TRBV11-2 and TRBJ2-3; 10 bases match TRBD1. The CDR3 is 15 amino acids. Trimming removed 5 bases from V and 1 base from J; junction bases left unmatched: 3. CDR1 is SGHAT, CDR2 FQNNGV, per germline. In nucleotides, the CDR3 is TGTGCCAGCAGCCTCGGGACAGGGGGCACAGATACGCAGTATTTT. Translating it yields CASSLGTGGTDTQYF. The full variable domain, rest sourced from reference TRBV11-2 and TRBJ2-3, is EAGVAQSPRYKIIEKRQSVAFWCNPISGHATLYWYQQILGQGPKLLIQFQNNGVVDDSQLPKDRFSAERLKGVDSTLKIQPAKLEDSAVYLCASSLGTGGTDTQYFGPGTRLTVL.

The CDR3: CASSKDQSSYEQYF. CDR3 DNA: TGCGCCAGCAGTAAGGACCAAAGCTCCTACGAGCAGTACTTC. V usage is TRBV10-1 and J usage is TRBJ2-7; D is uncertain. V lost 5 bases and J lost 0, with 11 bases in between. CDR1 and CDR2 (germline): WNHNN, SYGVQD (reference sequence). The CDR3 spans 14 residues.

This chain uses TRBV6-6 with TRBJ2-7; 8 positions match TRBD1. This CDR3 has 15 amino acids. After removal of 2 bases from V and 5 bases from J, the junction contained 8 bases not matched to a gene. Per the germline V gene, CDR1 is MNHNY and CDR2 is SVGAGI (reference sequence). CDR3 nucleotide sequence: TGTGCCAGCAGTTACGAAGGACAGGGCTTCCACGAGCAGTACTTC. Protein product: CASSYEGQGFHEQYF.

The chain carries TRBV11-1 and TRBJ2-3, with 8 bases aligning to TRBD1. The germline gives CDR1 SGHAT, CDR2 FQDESV (reference sequence). V lost 6 bases, J lost 6 bases, and 5 bases stayed unmatched. The length of the CDR3 is 13 residues. In DNA, the CDR3 is TGTGCCAGCAGTCCGACAGGGGTGGATACGCAGTATTTT. This translates into CASSPTGVDTQYF.

The chain is built from TRBV30 and TRBJ2-7; 7 positions agree with TRBD1. V lost 3 bases and J lost 2; bases outside the gene matches: 10. Germline assignment: CDR1 GTSNPN and CDR2 SVGIG (reference sequence). This CDR3 has 15 residues. The CDR3 is CAWSTRGLTPYEQYF. As DNA, the CDR3 is TGTGCCTGGAGCACCAGGGGGTTGACCCCCTACGAGCAGTACTTC.

The chain uses TRBV19 and TRBJ1-5; no clear D gene. V shed 8 bases and J shed 0 bases, with 17 bases lying between them. The CDR3 has 16 residues. Per germline, CDR1 LNHDA and CDR2 SQIVND (reference sequence). The CDR3 DNA reads as TGTGCCAGTGGCGACCTGAGTTATTATAGCAATCAGCCCCAGCATTTT. Protein: CASGDLSYYSNQPQHF.

This clone was counted once. The chain employs TRBV9 and TRBJ2-5; possible D gene TRBD1, 5 bases. The germline V gene has CDR1 SGDLS and CDR2 YYNGEE. Trimming removed 0 bases from V and 5 bases from J, with 11 bases in between. CDR3 length: 14 residues. The CDR3 protein is CASSVDGAAETQYF. CDR3 in DNA: TGTGCCAGCAGCGTAGATGGGGCGGCGGAGACCCAGTACTTC. Variable domain in full (rest from reference TRBV9 and TRBJ2-5): DSGVTQTPKHLITATGQRVTLRCSPRSGDLSVYWYQQSLDQGLQFLIQYYNGEERAKGNILERFSAQQFPDLHSELNLSSLELGDSALYFCASSVDGAAETQYFGPGTRLLVL.

This chain links TRBV5-6 with TRBJ1-1; no definite D call. The length of the CDR3 is 13 residues. Trimming stripped 5 bases from V and 1 base from J, with 9 bases between. Germline lookup yields CDR1 SGHDT and CDR2 YYEEEE. The CDR3 here is CASSGGPNTEAFF. CDR3 nucleotide sequence: TGTGCCAGCAGTGGAGGGCCGAACACTGAAGCTTTCTTT.

Here the CDR3 reads CASSPGWVPYGYTF. In nucleotides, the CDR3 is TGTGCCAGCAGTCCCGGTTGGGTCCCCTATGGCTACACCTTC. The chain links TRBV28 to TRBJ1-2; D unclear. The CDR3 is 14 residues long. The germline gives CDR1 MDHEN, CDR2 SYDVKM. Trimming shortened V by 5 bases and J by 4 bases, and 14 bases separated the two germline ends.

Remarks on this clone: At one boundary the junction diverges from the germline segment, which might be a read error. The chain employs TRBV20-1 and TRBJ1-2, with a weak D call TRBD1 (6 bases). There are 11 residues in the CDR3. Germline V CDR1 and CDR2: DFQATT, SNEGSKA (reference sequence). CDR3 loop: CSASNMDSSYF. DNA for the CDR3: TGCAGTGCTAGTAATATGGACAGCTCCTACTTC.

This chain joins TRBV29-1 and TRBJ1-2; 7 nucleotides agree with TRBD1. The CDR3 covers 12 residues. Germline assignment: CDR1 SQVTM and CDR2 ANQGSEA. The V and J ends lost 7 bases and 4 bases, in that order; junction bases with no gene match: 6. The CDR3 coding sequence is TGCAGCGCGAGGGACAGTCCCTATGGCTACACCTTC. Protein product: CSARDSPYGYTF.

V and J are TRBV9 and TRBJ2-2; D unclear. V was shortened by 2 bases and J by 3 bases, with 8 bases between the two germline ends. This CDR3 contains 14 residues. Germline V gene data show CDR1 as SGDLS and CDR2 as YYNGEE. CDR3 DNA sequence: TGTGCCAGCAGCGTGCTCGGCCACACCGGGGAGCTGTTTTTT. As protein: CASSVLGHTGELFF. Combining the CDR3 with reference TRBV9 and TRBJ2-2 gives the whole variable domain DSGVTQTPKHLITATGQRVTLRCSPRSGDLSVYWYQQSLDQGLQFLIQYYNGEERAKGNILERFSAQQFPDLHSELNLSSLELGDSALYFCASSVLGHTGELFFGEGSRLTVL.

The chain combines TRBV15 with TRBJ1-5, with TRBD1 matching over 7 bases. Germline-derived CDR1 and CDR2 are LNHNV and YYDKDF (reference sequence). The CDR3 extends over 15 amino acids. The J segment lost 4 bases and the V segment lost 7 bases, leaving 10 bases of the junction unmatched. The CDR3 loop reads CATKRGPQTNQPQHF. CDR3 DNA sequence: TGTGCCACCAAAAGGGGGCCACAGACTAATCAGCCCCAGCATTTT.